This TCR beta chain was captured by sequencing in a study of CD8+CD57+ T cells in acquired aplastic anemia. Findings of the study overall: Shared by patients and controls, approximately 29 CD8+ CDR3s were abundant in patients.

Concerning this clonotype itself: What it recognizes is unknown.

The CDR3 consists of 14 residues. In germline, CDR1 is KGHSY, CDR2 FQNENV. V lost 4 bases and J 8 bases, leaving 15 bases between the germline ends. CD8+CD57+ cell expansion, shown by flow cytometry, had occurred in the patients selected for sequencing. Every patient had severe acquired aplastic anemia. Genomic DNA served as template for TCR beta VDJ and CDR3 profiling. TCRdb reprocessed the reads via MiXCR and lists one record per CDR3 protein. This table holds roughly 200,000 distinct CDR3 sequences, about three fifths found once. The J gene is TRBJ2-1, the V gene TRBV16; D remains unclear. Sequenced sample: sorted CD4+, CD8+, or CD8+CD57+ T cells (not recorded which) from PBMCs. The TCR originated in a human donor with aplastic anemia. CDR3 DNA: TGTGCCAGCAGCCCATACCGGGTACACGATGAGCAGTTCTTC. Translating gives CASSPYRVHDEQFF.